This T cell receptor (beta chain) comes out of a study of blood T cell repertoires in COVID-19 (TCRdb year 2020). Background for the entire study: The collaborator samples originated in the United States, Italy and Spain and spanned the acute and convalescent phases of COVID-19. The prospective study material was composed of cDNA or gDNA derived from T cells, B-cell-depleted T cells, or PBMCs. Subjects who had been exposed to COVID-19, were actively infected with it, or had recovered from it provided the deeply sampled blood TCRbeta repertoires that made up the dataset. The repertoires were released in a freely available public database meant as a resource for research on the immune response to SARS-CoV-2. The samples were drawn from the first 160 participants of the ongoing ImmuneRACE study and from 950 to 1,500 subjects provided by 6 global collaborators. Sample metadata almost always included a de-identified subject ID, COVID-19 status, age in years and sex. Where available, HLA class I and class II types were obtained from metadata supplied by the sample provider rather than from assay-based typing. The full study reports these points: How much clinical and demographic metadata was included differed by source and by participant, and the metadata was provided uncurated.

The immunoSEQ Assay, a bias-controlled multiplex PCR, was used to amplify TCRbeta CDR3 regions from genomic DNA. For the original study's pipeline: The number of nucleated cells in each sample was estimated by amplification of reference gene primers within the assay. To quantify the absolute abundance of each unique TCRbeta CDR3 rearrangement, sequence reads were collapsed and filtered. For each sample, productive Simpson clonality was calculated as the square root of Simpson's diversity index over productive rearrangements. TCRdb mirrors the immuneACCESS table, restricted to in-frame sequences. Some clones are absent from its copies; in checked studies, under half trace to an unresolved V gene, and the reason for the others is unknown. V and J calls and clone size are given by that table; D and trimming were obtained from the DNA. This sample comprises nearly 70,000 clones, approximately 88% of them detected only once. The ten largest clones capture approximately 6.4% of the sample.

The CDR3, from cysteine to phenylalanine, totals 15 residues. CDR3 DNA only is kept here, 45 bases in frame from base 1. Trimming takes 5 bases off V and 6 bases off J; junction bases not matched to a gene: 11. Based on the germline V gene (reference sequence), the CDR1 and CDR2 sequences are MNHNY and SVGAGI. The collaborating institutions used their own protocols to collect whole blood in K2EDTA tubes. For TCRbeta analysis, collaborators shipped samples as frozen whole blood, isolated PBMCs, or DNA extracted from either of those sample types. Comments on this clone: Its specific antigen is unknown. Base quality data are lacking; no much larger clone is found one base away.

This clonotype originated in a woman between 65 and 79 years old with acute or convalescent COVID-19. The chain couples TRBV6-6 to TRBJ2-3; 7 nucleotides in the junction match TRBD2. Sequencing was done on a sample of peripheral blood. CDR3 protein: CASSRTRELGDTQYF. The nucleotide sequence reads TGTGCCAGCAGTAGAACGCGGGAGCTAGGTGATACGCAGTATTTT.